Each of the 29 T cell receptor beta chains below was sequenced from the same sample in a study of shared clonotypes between healthy human individuals. Sequenced by immunoSEQ multiplex PCR; TCRdb stores in-frame clones only, minus some. Among around 650,000 clones, approximately 96% were seen once, and the ten largest hold about 0.12%. The naive CD8 population came from CD45RO-negative cells selected for CCR7, without terminally differentiated effector memory CD45RA+ cells. Sequenced input: naive CD8+ T cells sorted from blood. The receptor source for this set is a woman aged 30 to 39 in good health.

This rearrangement joins TRBV30 to TRBJ2-3, with 7 positions matching TRBD1. Germline trimming cut 2 bases from V and 4 bases from J; bases unmatched to any gene: 6. The CDR3 runs to 14 residues. In germline, CDR1 is GTSNPN, CDR2 SVGIG (reference sequence). The CDR3 loop is CAWSSGQVADTQYF. The CDR3 DNA reads TGTGCCTGGAGTAGTGGACAGGTGGCAGATACGCAGTATTTT.

The chain couples TRBV7-6 to TRBJ2-7, with TRBD2 matching 10 bases. Looked up from germline, CDR1 is SGHVS and CDR2 is FNYEAQ. V shed 1 base and J 0 bases; nucleotides not matched to a gene: 12. The CDR3 spans 19 residues. The CDR3 loop reads CASSLEASGRIGTSYEQYF. The DNA for the CDR3 is TGTGCCAGCAGCTTAGAGGCTAGCGGGAGAATCGGGACCTCCTACGAGCAGTACTTC.

The chain recombines TRBV19 with TRBJ2-5; tentative D call: TRBD1 (5 bases). Near its end, the DNA agrees better with TRBJ2-7, so the J call may be wrong. The CDR3 is made up of 13 amino acids. Germline V gene data show CDR1 as LNHDA and CDR2 as SQIVND (reference sequence). CDR3 nucleotides: TGTGCCAGTAGTATGGGGCCCACCTACGAGCAGTACTTC. Its translation: CASSMGPTYEQYF.

The chain couples TRBV28 to TRBJ2-5; D perhaps matches TRBD1 (5 bases). The last part of the DNA fits TRBJ2-7 better; the J call may be wrong. The germline gives CDR1 MDHEN, CDR2 SYDVKM. There are 15 residues in the CDR3. The CDR3 nucleotides are TGTGCCAGCAGCCAAGTGGGGCTGATAGGCTACGAGCAGTACTTC. Residues: CASSQVGLIGYEQYF.

The chain recombines TRBV28 with TRBJ2-7, with TRBD1 matching over 10 bases. Trimming removed 5 bases from V and 6 bases from J; junction bases left unmatched: 4. Germline assignment: CDR1 MDHEN and CDR2 SYDVKM. This CDR3 is 13 amino acids long. CDR3 nucleotides: TGTGCCAGCAGTGTAGGGACAGGGGTCGAGCAGTACTTC. Its protein is CASSVGTGVEQYF. The variable domain in full, with the rest retrieved from reference TRBV28 and TRBJ2-7, is DVKVTQSSRYLVKRTGEKVFLECVQDMDHENMFWYRQDPGLGLRLIYFSYDVKMKEKGDIPEGYSVSREKKERFSLILESASTNQTSMYLCASSVGTGVEQYFGPGTRLTVT.

This chain connects TRBV6-5 to TRBJ2-7, with D possibly being TRBD2 (5 bases). The CDR3 consists of 12 residues. Germline V lookup: CDR1 MNHEY, CDR2 SVGAGI. The V gene lost 0 bases and the J gene lost 5 bases, with 5 bases spanning the gap. The CDR3 loop is CASSYSGDEQYF. CDR3 nucleotides: TGTGCCAGCAGTTACTCCGGGGACGAGCAGTACTTC.

The genes are TRBV14 and TRBJ2-1; D is unclear. Germline V gives CDR1 SGHDN, CDR2 FVKESK. V was pared by 0 bases and J by 9 bases, with 9 bases between. The CDR3 has 13 residues. CDR3 amino acids: CASSQDPGFEQFF. The CDR3 DNA reads as TGTGCCAGCAGCCAAGATCCTGGGTTTGAGCAGTTCTTC.

This clone was seen a single time. The genes are TRBV5-4 and TRBJ2-7; no clear D. This CDR3 region has 14 residues. The germline V gene has CDR1 SGHNT and CDR2 YYREEE (reference sequence). The germline V and J ends were trimmed by 0 bases and 1 base, with 8 bases remaining between them. CDR3 loop: CASSLAVRSYEQYF. The DNA for the CDR3 is TGTGCCAGCAGCTTGGCTGTCAGGTCCTACGAGCAGTACTTC.

The chain is built from TRBV5-4 and TRBJ2-7; 7 positions agree with TRBD2. CDR1 SGHNT and CDR2 YYREEE come from the germline V gene (reference sequence). The length of the CDR3 is 15 residues. Unmatched junction bases numbered 10, after V lost 4 bases and J lost 3 bases. CDR3 protein: CASSHPGGGHYEQYF. The CDR3 DNA reads as TGTGCCAGCAGCCACCCCGGGGGAGGGCACTACGAGCAGTACTTC.

The chain uses TRBV7-2 and TRBJ2-5, with D tentatively TRBD1 (5 bases). The V end lost 2 bases, the J end lost 4 bases, and 14 bases lay between the germline ends. CDR1 and CDR2 from the germline V gene are SGHTA and FQGNSA. CDR3 size: 15 residues. This CDR3 is CASSLLWGKGETQYF. The CDR3 DNA sequence: TGTGCCAGCAGCTTATTATGGGGCAAGGGAGAGACCCAGTACTTC.

The rearrangement uses TRBV19 and TRBJ1-1, with TRBD1 as a possible D gene (5 bases). The CDR3 is made up of 13 amino acids. V was clipped by 1 base and J by 3 bases, with 6 bases between them. Germline V CDR1 and CDR2: LNHDA, SQIVND (reference sequence). CDR3 bases: TGTGCCAGTAGTATAGGGGGACACACTGAAGCTTTCTTT. Translating gives CASSIGGHTEAFF.

The CDR3 DNA sequence: TGTGCCAGTAGTATAGGGGCTGAAAAACTGTTTTTT. Encoded protein: CASSIGAEKLFF. The V and J genes are TRBV19 and TRBJ1-4, with unresolved D. This CDR3 region has 12 residues. V lost 1 base and J lost 7, with 4 bases in between. CDR1 and CDR2 from the germline V gene are LNHDA and SQIVND (reference sequence).

In this sample, this clone turned up once. CDR3 nucleotides: TGCGCCAGCAGCTACCCCGGACAGGGGAGCGACGAGCAGTACTTC. Protein product: CASSYPGQGSDEQYF. This chain connects TRBV5-1 to TRBJ2-7; 9 nucleotides agree with TRBD1. This CDR3 comprises 15 residues. V shed 3 bases, J shed 5 bases, and the junction held 9 bases outside the gene matches. Germline CDR1 and CDR2: SGHRS and YFSETQ.

The chain recombines TRBV2 with TRBJ2-1, with D maybe TRBD2 (5 bases). The germline V and J ends were trimmed by 2 bases and 2 bases, with 16 bases remaining between them. CDR3 size: 17 residues. The V gene's germline CDR1 is SNHLY and CDR2 FYNNEI. CDR3 protein: CASSETSEDSTYNEQFF. CDR3 nucleotide sequence: TGTGCCAGCAGTGAAACTAGTGAAGACTCTACCTACAATGAGCAGTTCTTC.

V and J are TRBV6-1 and TRBJ2-5, with 10 bases lining up with TRBD2. The DNA matches TRBJ2-7 better at its end, which makes the J call doubtful. This CDR3 contains 16 residues. Germline V gene sequence: CDR1 MNHNS, CDR2 SASEGT. This CDR3 is CASSGWEREGSDEQYF. For the CDR3, the DNA is TGTGCCAGCAGTGGTTGGGAGCGGGAGGGGTCCGACGAGCAGTACTTC.

V and J are TRBV5-4 and TRBJ1-1, with unresolved D. Germline V CDR1 and CDR2: SGHNT, YYREEE (reference sequence). This CDR3 spans 15 amino acids. Trimming cost V 0 bases and J 0 bases, with 9 bases left between them. The CDR3 spells CASSLGEIMNTEAFF. The CDR3 coding sequence is TGTGCCAGCAGCTTGGGGGAGATAATGAACACTGAAGCTTTCTTT. The full variable domain, with the rest looked up from reference TRBV5-4 and TRBJ1-1, is ETGVTQSPTHLIKTRGQQVTLRCSSQSGHNTVSWYQQALGQGPQFIFQYYREEENGRGNFPPRFSGLQFPNYSSELNVNALELDDSALYLCASSLGEIMNTEAFFGQGTRLTVV.

The rearrangement joins TRBV9 to TRBJ2-3; D tentatively reads TRBD1 or TRBD2 (5 bases each). The CDR3 covers 13 residues. CDR1 is SGDLS and CDR2 is YYNGEE in the germline V gene. V was cut by 3 bases and J by 6 bases, with 11 bases left in between. DNA for the CDR3: TGTGCCAGCAGCGAGGGGAGCTCGGATACGCAGTATTTT. Its translation: CASSEGSSDTQYF.

This chain uses TRBV7-8 with TRBJ2-7; 11 bases agree with TRBD2. Unmatched junction bases numbered 6, after V lost 5 bases and J lost 6 bases. This CDR3 has 14 amino acids. CDR1 and CDR2 (germline): SGHVS, FQNEAQ. CDR3 protein: CASSNGTSGVEQYF. The CDR3 DNA follows: TGTGCCAGCAGCAACGGGACTAGCGGAGTCGAGCAGTACTTC.

The count of this clone is one. A read error may produce the germline difference seen at one junction end. This sequence joins TRBV6-1 and TRBJ2-5; TRBD2 matches at 11 bases. The CDR3 runs to 15 residues. CDR1 MNHNS and CDR2 SASEGT come from the germline V gene. The CDR3 here is CAGRIAGGPGETQYF. The CDR3 nucleotides are TGTGCCGGCAGGATAGCGGGAGGGCCGGGGGAGACCCAGTACTTC.

The chain joins TRBV11-3 to TRBJ2-1; 9 bases map to TRBD2. From germline, CDR1 is SGHNT and CDR2 YENEEA. V shed 3 bases, J shed 8 bases, and the junction held 2 bases outside the gene matches. The CDR3 is made up of 13 amino acids. The CDR3 region is CASSLAGGDEQFF. The CDR3 coding sequence is TGTGCCAGCAGCTTGGCGGGAGGGGATGAGCAGTTCTTC.

The chain carries TRBV11-1 and TRBJ2-7; D is undetermined. The CDR3 loop spans 12 amino acids. Trimming pared 5 bases from V and 1 base from J, leaving 6 bases between. Germline V lookup: CDR1 SGHAT, CDR2 FQDESV (reference sequence). The CDR3 sequence is CASSPESYEQYF. In DNA form, the CDR3 reads TGTGCCAGCAGCCCCGAATCCTACGAGCAGTACTTC.

The chain combines TRBV7-9 with TRBJ1-1; TRBD1 matches 9 bases. The CDR3 covers 15 residues. Looked up from germline, CDR1 is SEHNR and CDR2 is FQNEAQ (reference sequence). V was clipped by 0 bases and J by 7 bases; unmatched bases: 6. The chain's CDR3 is CASSLAGTGRNEAFF. The CDR3 DNA reads TGTGCCAGCAGCTTAGCCGGGACAGGGAGGAATGAAGCTTTCTTT.

The V gene is TRBV5-6, the J gene TRBJ2-7, with D possibly matching TRBD2 (5 bases). This CDR3 spans 13 amino acids. Trimming cost V 0 bases and J 5 bases, with 9 bases left between them. CDR1 is SGHDT and CDR2 is YYEEEE in the germline V gene. CDR3 DNA: TGTGCCAGCAGCTTGGCGGGCGGGCACGAGCAGTACTTC. Residues: CASSLAGGHEQYF.

J is TRBJ1-1 and V is TRBV28; a possible D gene is TRBD1 (6 bases). V gave up 6 bases and J gave up 4 bases, with 12 bases separating them. Germline-derived CDR1 and CDR2 are MDHEN and SYDVKM. This CDR3 region has 13 residues. CDR3 in DNA: TGTGCCAGCAGCCTGAGGACAGCCACTGAAGCTTTCTTT. Its protein product is CASSLRTATEAFF.

This clone was seen a single time. The chain carries TRBV2 and TRBJ2-5; no reliable D call. The better agreement between TRBJ2-7 and the DNA end casts doubt on the J call. CDR1 is SNHLY, CDR2 FYNNEI, per germline. This CDR3 is 13 amino acids long. This CDR3 reads CASSDGLVYEQYF. Written as DNA, the CDR3 is TGTGCCAGCAGTGATGGTCTGGTCTACGAGCAGTACTTC.

The V gene is TRBV27, the J gene TRBJ2-7; D call uncertain. This CDR3 region has 14 residues. Germline V lookup: CDR1 MNHEY, CDR2 SMNVEV (reference sequence). Trimming left V 0 bases short and J 2 bases short, with 8 bases between. The DNA of the CDR3 is TGTGCCAGCAGTTTATCGTCAGCGACCTACGAGCAGTACTTC. It translates to CASSLSSATYEQYF.

This sequence joins TRBV18 and TRBJ1-2; D uncertain. Germline lookup yields CDR1 KGHSH and CDR2 LQKENI. The CDR3 spans 15 residues. Trimming shortened V by 3 bases and J by 7 bases, and 18 bases separated the two germline ends. The CDR3 sequence is CASSPRTHLEGGYTF. DNA of the CDR3: TGTGCCAGCTCACCGAGGACTCACCTCGAGGGTGGCTACACCTTC.

This clone came up once. The rearrangement links TRBV7-9 to TRBJ2-7; 9 bases match TRBD2. J gave up 2 bases and V 4 bases, and 18 bases lay outside the gene matches. From germline, CDR1 is SEHNR and CDR2 FQNEAQ (reference sequence). The CDR3 sequence is 19 residues long. For the CDR3, the DNA is TGTGCCAGCAGCTCCGTCGGTAGGGGTAGCGGGAGTAGGGCCTACGAGCAGTACTTC. Protein: CASSSVGRGSGSRAYEQYF.

The gene calls are TRBV7-9 and TRBJ2-1; 12 bases map to TRBD2. Per the germline V gene, CDR1 is SEHNR and CDR2 is FQNEAQ (reference sequence). Trimming took 5 bases from V and 8 from J; bases not matched to a gene: 10. The length of the CDR3 is 16 residues. The CDR3 DNA follows: TGTGCCAGCAGCGCAACTAGCGGGAGGACTCCCCATGAGCAGTTCTTC. Translating it yields CASSATSGRTPHEQFF.